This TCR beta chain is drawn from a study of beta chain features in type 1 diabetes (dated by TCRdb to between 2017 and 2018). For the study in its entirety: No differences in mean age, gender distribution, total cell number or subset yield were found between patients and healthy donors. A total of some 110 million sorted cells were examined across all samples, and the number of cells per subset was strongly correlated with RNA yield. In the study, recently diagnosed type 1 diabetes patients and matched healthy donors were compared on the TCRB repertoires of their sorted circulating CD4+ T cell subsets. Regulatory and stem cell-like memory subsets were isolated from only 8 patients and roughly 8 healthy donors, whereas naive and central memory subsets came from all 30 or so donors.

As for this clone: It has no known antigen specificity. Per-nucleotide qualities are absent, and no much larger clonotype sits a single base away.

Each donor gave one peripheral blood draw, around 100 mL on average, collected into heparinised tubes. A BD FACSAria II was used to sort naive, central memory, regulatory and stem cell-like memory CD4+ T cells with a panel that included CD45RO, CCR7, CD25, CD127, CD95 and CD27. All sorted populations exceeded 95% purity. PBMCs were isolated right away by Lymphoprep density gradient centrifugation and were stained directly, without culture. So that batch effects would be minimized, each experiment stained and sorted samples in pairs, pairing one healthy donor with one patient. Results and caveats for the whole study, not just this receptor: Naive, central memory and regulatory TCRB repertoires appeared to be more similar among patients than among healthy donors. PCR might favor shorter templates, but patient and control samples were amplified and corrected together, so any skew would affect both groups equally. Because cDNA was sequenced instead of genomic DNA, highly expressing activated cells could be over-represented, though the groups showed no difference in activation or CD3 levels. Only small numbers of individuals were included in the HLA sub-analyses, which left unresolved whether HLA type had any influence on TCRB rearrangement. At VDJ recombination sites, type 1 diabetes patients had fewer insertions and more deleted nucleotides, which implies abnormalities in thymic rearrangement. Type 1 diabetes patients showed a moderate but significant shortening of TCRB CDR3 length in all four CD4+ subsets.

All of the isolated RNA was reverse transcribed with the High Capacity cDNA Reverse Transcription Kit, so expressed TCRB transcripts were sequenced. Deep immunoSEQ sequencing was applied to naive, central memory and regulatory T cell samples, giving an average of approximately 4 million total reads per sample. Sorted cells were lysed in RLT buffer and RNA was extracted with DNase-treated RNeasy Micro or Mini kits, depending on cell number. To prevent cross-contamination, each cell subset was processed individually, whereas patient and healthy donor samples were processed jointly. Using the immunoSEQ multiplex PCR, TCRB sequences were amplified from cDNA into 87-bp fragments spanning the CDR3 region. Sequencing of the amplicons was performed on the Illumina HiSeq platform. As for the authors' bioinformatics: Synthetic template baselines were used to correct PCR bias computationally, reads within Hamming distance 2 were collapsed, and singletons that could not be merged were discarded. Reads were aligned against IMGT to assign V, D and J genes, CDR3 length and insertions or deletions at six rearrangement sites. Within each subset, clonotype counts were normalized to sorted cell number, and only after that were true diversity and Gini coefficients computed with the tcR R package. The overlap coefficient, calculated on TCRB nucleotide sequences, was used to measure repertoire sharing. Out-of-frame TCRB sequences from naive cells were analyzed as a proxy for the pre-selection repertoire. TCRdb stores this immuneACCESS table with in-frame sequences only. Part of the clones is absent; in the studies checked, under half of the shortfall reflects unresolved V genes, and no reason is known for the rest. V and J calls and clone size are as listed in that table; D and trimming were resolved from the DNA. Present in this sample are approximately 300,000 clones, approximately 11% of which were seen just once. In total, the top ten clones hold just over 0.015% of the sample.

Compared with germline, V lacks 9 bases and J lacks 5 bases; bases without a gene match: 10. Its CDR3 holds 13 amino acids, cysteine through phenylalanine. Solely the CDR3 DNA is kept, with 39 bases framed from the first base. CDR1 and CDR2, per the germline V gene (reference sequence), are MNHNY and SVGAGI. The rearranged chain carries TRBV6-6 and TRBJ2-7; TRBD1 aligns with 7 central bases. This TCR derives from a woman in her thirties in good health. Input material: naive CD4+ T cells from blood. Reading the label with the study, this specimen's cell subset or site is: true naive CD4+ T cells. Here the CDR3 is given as CARTGSALDEQYF. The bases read TGTGCCAGGACAGGGTCTGCCCTTGACGAGCAGTACTTC.